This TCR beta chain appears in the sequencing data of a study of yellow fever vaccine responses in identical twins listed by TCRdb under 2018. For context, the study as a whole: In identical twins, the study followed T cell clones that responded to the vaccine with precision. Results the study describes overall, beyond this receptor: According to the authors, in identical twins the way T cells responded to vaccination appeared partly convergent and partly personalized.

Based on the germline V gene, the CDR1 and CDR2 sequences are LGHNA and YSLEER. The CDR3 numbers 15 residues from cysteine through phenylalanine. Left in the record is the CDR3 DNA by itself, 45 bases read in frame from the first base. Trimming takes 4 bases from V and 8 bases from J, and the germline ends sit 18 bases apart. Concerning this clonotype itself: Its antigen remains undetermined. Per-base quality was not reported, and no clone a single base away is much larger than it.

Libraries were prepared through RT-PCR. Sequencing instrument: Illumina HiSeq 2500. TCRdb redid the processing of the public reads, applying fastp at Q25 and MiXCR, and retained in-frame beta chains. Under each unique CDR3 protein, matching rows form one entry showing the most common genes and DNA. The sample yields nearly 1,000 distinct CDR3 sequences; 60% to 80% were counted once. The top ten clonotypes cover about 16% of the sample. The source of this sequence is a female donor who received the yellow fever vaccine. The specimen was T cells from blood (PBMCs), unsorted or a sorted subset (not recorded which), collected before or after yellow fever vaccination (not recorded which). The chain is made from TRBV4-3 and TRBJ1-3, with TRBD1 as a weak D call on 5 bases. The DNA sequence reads TGCGCCAGCAGCCCACCCACGGGATCGGGGGACACCATATATTTT. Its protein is CASSPPTGSGDTIYF.